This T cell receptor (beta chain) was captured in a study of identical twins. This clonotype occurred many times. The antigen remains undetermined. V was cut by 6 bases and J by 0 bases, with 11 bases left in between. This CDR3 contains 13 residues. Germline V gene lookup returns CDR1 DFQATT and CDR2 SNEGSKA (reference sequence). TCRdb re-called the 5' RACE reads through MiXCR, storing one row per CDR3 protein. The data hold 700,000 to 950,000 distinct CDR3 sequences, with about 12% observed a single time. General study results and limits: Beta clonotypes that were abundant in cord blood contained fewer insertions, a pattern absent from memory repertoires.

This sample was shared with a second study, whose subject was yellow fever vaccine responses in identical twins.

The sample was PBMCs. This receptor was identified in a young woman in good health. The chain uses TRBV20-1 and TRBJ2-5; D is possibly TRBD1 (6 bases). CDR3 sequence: CSAWDTNQETQYF. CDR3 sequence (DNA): TGCAGTGCGTGGGACACGAACCAAGAGACCCAGTACTTC.